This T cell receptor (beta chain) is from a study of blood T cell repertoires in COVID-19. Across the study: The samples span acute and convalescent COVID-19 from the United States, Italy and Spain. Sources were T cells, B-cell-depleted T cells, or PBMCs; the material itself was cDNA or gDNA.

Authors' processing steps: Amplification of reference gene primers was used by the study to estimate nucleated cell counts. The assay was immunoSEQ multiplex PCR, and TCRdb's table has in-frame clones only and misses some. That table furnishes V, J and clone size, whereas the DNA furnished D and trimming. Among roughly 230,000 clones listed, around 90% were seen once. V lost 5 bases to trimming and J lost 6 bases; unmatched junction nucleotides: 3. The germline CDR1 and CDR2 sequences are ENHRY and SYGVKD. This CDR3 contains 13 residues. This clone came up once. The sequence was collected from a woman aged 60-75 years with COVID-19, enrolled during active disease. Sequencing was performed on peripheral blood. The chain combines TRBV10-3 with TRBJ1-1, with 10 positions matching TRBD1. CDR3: CAISWDRGAEAFF. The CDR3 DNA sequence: TGTGCCATCAGTTGGGACAGGGGAGCTGAAGCTTTCTTT.